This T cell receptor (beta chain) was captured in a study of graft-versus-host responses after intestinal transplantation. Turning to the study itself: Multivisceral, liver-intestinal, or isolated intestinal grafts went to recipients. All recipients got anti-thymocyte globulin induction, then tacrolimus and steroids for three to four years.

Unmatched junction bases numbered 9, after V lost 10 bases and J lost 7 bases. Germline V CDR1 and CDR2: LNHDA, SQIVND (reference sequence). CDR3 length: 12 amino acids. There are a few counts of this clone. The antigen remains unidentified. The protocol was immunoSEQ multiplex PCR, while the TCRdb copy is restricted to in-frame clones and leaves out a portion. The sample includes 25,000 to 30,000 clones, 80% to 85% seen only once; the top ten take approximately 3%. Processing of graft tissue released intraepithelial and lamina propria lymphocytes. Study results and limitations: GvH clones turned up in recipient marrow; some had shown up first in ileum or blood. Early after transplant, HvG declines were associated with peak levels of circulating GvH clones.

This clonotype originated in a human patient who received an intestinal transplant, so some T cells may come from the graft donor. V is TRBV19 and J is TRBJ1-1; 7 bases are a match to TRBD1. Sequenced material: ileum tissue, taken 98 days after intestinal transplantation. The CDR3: CATTDRNGEAFF. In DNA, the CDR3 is TGTGCCACCACGGACAGGAACGGTGAAGCTTTCTTT.